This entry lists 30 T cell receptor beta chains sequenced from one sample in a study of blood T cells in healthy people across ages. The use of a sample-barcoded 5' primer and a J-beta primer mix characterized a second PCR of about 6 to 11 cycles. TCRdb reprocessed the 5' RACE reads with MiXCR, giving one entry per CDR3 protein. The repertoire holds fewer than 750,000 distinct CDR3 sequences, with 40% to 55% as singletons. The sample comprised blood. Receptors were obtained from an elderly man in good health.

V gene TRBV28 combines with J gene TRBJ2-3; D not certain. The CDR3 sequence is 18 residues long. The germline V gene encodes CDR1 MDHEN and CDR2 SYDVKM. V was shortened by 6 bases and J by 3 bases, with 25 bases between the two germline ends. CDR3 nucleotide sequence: TGTGCCAGCAGCCGACCAAGTGGGGTCCCCCTCCCGACAGATACGCAGTATTTT. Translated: CASSRPSGVPLPTDTQYF.

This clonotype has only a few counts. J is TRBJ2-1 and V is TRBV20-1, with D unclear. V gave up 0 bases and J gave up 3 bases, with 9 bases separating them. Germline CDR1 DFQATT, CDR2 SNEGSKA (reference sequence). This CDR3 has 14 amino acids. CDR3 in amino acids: CSARDPNVYNEQFF. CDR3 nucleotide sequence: TGCAGTGCTAGAGATCCCAACGTCTACAATGAGCAGTTCTTC.

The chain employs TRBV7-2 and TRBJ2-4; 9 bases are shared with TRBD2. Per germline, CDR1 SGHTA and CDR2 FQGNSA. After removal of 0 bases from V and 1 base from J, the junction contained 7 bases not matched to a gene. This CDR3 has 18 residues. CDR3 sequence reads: CASSLAGAGGGAKNIQYF. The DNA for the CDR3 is TGTGCCAGCAGCTTAGCCGGCGCGGGAGGGGGGGCCAAAAACATTCAGTACTTC.

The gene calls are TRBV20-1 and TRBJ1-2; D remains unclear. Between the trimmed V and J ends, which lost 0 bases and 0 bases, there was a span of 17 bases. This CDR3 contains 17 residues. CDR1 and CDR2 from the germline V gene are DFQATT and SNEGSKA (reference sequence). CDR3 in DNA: TGCAGTGCTAGAGACGGCGCTCCCCACCCAGCTAACTATGGCTACACCTTC. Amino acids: CSARDGAPHPANYGYTF.

The CDR3 loop is CSARRDRVNQPQHF. DNA of the CDR3: TGCAGTGCCAGAAGAGACAGGGTCAATCAGCCCCAGCATTTT. The rearrangement links TRBV20-1 to TRBJ1-5; 7 nucleotides match TRBD1. The ends lost 6 bases at V and 3 bases at J; junction bases unmatched: 8. Germline-derived CDR1 and CDR2 are DFQATT and SNEGSKA (reference sequence). The CDR3 contains 14 residues.

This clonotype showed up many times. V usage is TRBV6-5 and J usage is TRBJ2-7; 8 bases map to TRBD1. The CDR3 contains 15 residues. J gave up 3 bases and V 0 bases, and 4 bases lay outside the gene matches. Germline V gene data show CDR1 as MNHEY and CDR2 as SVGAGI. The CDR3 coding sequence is TGTGCCAGCAGTTACTCGACAGGGGCCCGCTACGAGCAGTACTTC. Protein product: CASSYSTGARYEQYF.

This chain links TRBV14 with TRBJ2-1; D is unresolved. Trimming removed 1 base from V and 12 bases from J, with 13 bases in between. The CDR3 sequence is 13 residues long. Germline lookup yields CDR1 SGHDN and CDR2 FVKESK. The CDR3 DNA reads TGTGCCAGCAGCCAAGTTCGGTCGTGGGGGCAGTTCTTC. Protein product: CASSQVRSWGQFF.

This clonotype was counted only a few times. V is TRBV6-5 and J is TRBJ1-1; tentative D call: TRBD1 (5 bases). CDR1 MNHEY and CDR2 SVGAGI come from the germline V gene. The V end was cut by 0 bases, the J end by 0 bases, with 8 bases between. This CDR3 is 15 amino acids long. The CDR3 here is CASSYSGQMNTEAFF. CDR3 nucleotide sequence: TGTGCCAGCAGTTACTCGGGGCAGATGAACACTGAAGCTTTCTTT.

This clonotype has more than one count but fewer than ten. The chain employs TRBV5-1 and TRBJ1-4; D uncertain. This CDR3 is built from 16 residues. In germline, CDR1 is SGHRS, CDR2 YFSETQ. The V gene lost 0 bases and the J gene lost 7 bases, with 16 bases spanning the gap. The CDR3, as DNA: TGCGCCAGCAGCTTGGATAGACTCGGTCGGGGTGAAAAACTGTTTTTT. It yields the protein CASSLDRLGRGEKLFF.

CDR3 in DNA: TGTGCCAGCAGCCAATGGGACAGCCTCTCCTACGAGCAGTACTTC. As protein: CASSQWDSLSYEQYF. The chain joins TRBV14 to TRBJ2-7, with 7 nucleotides matching TRBD1. The CDR3 runs 15 residues. The V and J ends lost 2 bases and 0 bases, in that order; junction bases with no gene match: 4. The germline V gene has CDR1 SGHDN and CDR2 FVKESK. The full variable domain, with the rest looked up from reference TRBV14 and TRBJ2-7, is EAGVTQFPSHSVIEKGQTVTLRCDPISGHDNLYWYRRVMGKEIKFLLHFVKESKQDESGMPNNRFLAERTGGTYSTLKVQPAELEDSGVYFCASSQWDSLSYEQYFGPGTRLTVT.

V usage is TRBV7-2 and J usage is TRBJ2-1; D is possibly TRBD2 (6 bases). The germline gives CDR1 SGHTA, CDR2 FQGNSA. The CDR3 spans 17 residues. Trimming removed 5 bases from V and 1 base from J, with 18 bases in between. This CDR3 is CASSPQPGSYSYNEQFF. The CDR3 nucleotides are TGTGCCAGCAGCCCGCAGCCCGGGAGTTATTCCTACAATGAGCAGTTCTTC.

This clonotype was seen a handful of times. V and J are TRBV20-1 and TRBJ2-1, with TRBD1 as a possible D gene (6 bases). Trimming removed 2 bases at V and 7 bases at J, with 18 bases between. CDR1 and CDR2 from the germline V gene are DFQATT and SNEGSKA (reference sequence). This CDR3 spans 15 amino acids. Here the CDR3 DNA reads TGCAGTGCTAGAATACCCCTAGGGGACAAAAATGAGCAGTTCTTC. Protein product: CSARIPLGDKNEQFF.

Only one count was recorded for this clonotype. CDR3 amino acids: CSVEGQAQEAQYF. The CDR3 nucleotides are TGCAGCGTTGAGGGACAAGCCCAAGAGGCCCAGTACTTC. This chain links TRBV29-1 with TRBJ2-7, with TRBD1 as a possible D gene (6 bases). V was shortened by 3 bases and J by 10 bases, with 19 bases between the two germline ends. The CDR3 loop spans 13 amino acids. CDR1 and CDR2 from the germline V gene are SQVTM and ANQGSEA.

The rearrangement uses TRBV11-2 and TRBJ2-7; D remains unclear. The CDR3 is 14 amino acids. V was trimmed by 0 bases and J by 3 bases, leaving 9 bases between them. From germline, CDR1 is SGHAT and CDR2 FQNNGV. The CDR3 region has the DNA TGTGCCAGCAGCTTAGACCCCCAGAGCTACGAGCAGTACTTC. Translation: CASSLDPQSYEQYF.

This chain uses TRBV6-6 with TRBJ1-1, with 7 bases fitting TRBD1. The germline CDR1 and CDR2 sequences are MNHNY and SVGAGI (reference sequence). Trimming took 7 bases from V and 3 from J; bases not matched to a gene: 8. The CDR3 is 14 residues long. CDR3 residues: CASIIRGGHTEAFF. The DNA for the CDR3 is TGTGCCAGCATCATCCGAGGGGGCCACACTGAAGCTTTCTTT.

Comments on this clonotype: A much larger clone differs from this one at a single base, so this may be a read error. This CDR3 reads CSVDLRVTEAFF. For the CDR3, the DNA is TGCAGCGTTGATCTGAGGGTTACTGAAGCTTTCTTT. The chain employs TRBV29-1 and TRBJ1-1; D unresolved. The germline gives CDR1 SQVTM, CDR2 ANQGSEA. The V end lost 3 bases, the J end lost 5 bases, and 10 bases lay between the germline ends. The CDR3 is made up of 12 amino acids.

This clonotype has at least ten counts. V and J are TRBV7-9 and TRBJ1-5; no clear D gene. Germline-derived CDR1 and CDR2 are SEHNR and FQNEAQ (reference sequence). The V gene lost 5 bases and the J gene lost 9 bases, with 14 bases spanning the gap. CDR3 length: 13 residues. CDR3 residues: CASSPRRGWPQHF. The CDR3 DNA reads TGTGCCAGCAGCCCTAGACGGGGATGGCCCCAGCATTTT. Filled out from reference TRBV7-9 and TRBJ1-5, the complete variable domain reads DTGVSQNPRHKITKRGQNVTFRCDPISEHNRLYWYRQTLGQGPEFLTYFQNEAQLEKSRLLSDRFSAERPKGSFSTLEIQRTEQGDSAMYLCASSPRRGWPQHFGDGTRLSIL.

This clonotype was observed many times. As DNA, the CDR3 is TGTGCCATCGGGACTAGCGGTGGTGAGCAGTTCTTC. As protein: CAIGTSGGEQFF. The rearrangement links TRBV10-3 to TRBJ2-1; 11 positions match TRBD2. CDR1 is ENHRY and CDR2 is SYGVKD in the germline V gene. CDR3 size: 12 residues. After removal of 8 bases from V and 9 bases from J, the junction contained 3 bases not matched to a gene.

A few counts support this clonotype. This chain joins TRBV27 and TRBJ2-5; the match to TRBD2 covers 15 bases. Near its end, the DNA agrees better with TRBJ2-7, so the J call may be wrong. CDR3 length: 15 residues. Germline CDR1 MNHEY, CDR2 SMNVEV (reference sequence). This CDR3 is CASSSGLAGGHEQYF. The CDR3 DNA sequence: TGTGCCAGCAGTTCGGGACTAGCGGGAGGCCACGAGCAGTACTTC.

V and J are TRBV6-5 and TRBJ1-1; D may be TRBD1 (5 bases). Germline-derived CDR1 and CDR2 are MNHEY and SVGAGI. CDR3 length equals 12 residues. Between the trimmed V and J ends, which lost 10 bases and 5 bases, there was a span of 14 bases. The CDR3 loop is CATWRGRTEAFF. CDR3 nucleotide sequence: TGTGCCACGTGGAGGGGTCGGACTGAAGCTTTCTTT.

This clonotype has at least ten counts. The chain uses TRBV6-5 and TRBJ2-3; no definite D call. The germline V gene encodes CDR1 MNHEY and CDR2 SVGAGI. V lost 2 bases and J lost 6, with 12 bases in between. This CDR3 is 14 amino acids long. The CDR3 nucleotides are TGTGCCAGCAGTTACGGGATCTTGGAGGATACGCAGTATTTT. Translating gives CASSYGILEDTQYF.

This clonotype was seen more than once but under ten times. CDR3 DNA sequence: TGCAGTGCTGTCAGGGGTGGGAACACCGGGGAGCTGTTTTTT. This gives the protein CSAVRGGNTGELFF. The chain uses TRBV20-1 and TRBJ2-2, with D possibly being TRBD1 (6 bases). The CDR3 extends over 14 amino acids. Trimming shortened V by 5 bases and J by 1 base, and 11 bases separated the two germline ends. CDR1 DFQATT and CDR2 SNEGSKA come from the germline V gene (reference sequence).

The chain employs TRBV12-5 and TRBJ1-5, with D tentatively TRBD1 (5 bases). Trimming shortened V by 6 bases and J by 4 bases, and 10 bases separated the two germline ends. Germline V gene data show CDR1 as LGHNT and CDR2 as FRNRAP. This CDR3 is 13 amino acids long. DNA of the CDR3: TGTGCTAGTGGCCAAAGGGGAAATCAGCCCCAGCATTTT. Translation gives CASGQRGNQPQHF.

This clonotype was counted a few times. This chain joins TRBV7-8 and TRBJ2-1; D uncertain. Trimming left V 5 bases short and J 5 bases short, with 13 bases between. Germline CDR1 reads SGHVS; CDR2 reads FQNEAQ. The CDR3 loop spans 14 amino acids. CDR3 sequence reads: CASSHRSMNNEQFF. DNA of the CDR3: TGTGCCAGCAGCCACCGATCGATGAACAATGAGCAGTTCTTC.

The CDR3 loop reads CASSQDALGETQYF. In nucleotides, the CDR3 is TGCGCCAGCAGCCAAGATGCGTTGGGGGAGACCCAGTACTTC. The V gene is TRBV4-3, the J gene TRBJ2-5; D is unresolved. CDR1 and CDR2 from the germline V gene are LGHNA and YSLEER. The V and J ends lost 0 bases and 5 bases respectively, with 10 bases between them. The CDR3 contains 14 residues.

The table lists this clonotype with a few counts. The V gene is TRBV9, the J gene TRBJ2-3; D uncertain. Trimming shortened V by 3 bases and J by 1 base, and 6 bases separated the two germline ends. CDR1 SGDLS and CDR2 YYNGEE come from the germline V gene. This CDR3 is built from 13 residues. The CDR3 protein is CASSAVGTDTQYF. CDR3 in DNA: TGTGCCAGCAGCGCTGTGGGCACAGATACGCAGTATTTT.

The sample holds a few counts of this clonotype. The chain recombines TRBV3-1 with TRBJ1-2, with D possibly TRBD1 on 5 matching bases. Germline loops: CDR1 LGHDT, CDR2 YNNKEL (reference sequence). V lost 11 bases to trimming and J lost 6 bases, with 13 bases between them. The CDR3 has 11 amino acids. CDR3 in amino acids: CAAMGHDGYTF. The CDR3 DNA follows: TGTGCCGCCATGGGGCACGATGGCTACACCTTC.

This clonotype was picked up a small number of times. The CDR3 nucleotides are TGTGCCAGCAGTGAACAGGGGACGAGCACAGATACGCAGTATTTT. Translating it yields CASSEQGTSTDTQYF. V is TRBV2 and J is TRBJ2-3, with D tentatively TRBD1 (6 bases). Trimming took 2 bases from V and 0 from J, leaving 9 bases between them. CDR1 is SNHLY, CDR2 FYNNEI, per germline. The CDR3 extends over 15 amino acids.

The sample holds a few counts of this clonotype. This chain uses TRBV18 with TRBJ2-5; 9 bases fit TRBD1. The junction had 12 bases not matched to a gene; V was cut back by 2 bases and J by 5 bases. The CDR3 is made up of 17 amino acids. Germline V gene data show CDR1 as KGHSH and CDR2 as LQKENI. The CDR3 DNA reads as TGTGCCAGCTCACCATCTCTGGGACAGGGAAAGGGGGAGACCCAGTACTTC. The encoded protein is CASSPSLGQGKGETQYF.

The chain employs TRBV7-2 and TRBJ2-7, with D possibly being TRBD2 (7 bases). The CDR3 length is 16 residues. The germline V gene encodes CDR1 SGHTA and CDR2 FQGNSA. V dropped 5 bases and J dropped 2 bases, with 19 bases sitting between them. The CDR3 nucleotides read TGTGCCAGCAGCCTCGCTTTAGGGGGAGGGCCCTACGAGCAGTACTTC. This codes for CASSLALGGGPYEQYF.